This TCR beta chain was identified in a study of spatial heterogeneity in lung cancer. The table lists this clonotype with many counts. The CDR3 runs 16 residues. The germline gives CDR1 SGHRS, CDR2 YFSETQ. V lost 4 bases and J 2 bases, leaving 18 bases between the germline ends. Sample time point: sample taken at primary tumor resection. Each CDR3 protein gets one entry after TCRdb re-called the 5' RACE reads with MiXCR. This sample has 9,500 to 12,000 distinct CDR3 sequences, with around 6% found just once. V usage is TRBV5-1 and J usage is TRBJ1-1; TRBD1 might be the D (6 bases). The sample was PBMCs, taken at surgery. The receptor was derived from a male donor with early-stage non-small cell lung cancer. CDR3 sequence reads: CASSPDRNTPNTEAFF. As DNA, the CDR3 is TGCGCCAGCAGCCCTGACAGGAATACTCCAAACACTGAAGCTTTCTTT.